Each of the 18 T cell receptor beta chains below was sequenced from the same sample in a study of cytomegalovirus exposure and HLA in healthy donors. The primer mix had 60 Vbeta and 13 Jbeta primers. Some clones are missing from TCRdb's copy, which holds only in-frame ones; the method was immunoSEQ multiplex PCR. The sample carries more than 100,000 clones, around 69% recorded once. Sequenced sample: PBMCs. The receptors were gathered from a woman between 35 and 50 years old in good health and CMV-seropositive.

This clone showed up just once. The DNA of the CDR3 is TGTGCCAGCAGGGGCAGCGGGAACACCGGGGAGCTGTTTTTT. Its translation is CASRGSGNTGELFF. This chain links TRBV7-9 with TRBJ2-2; D possibly corresponds to TRBD2 (5 bases). The CDR3 contains 14 residues. Per the germline V gene, CDR1 is SEHNR and CDR2 is FQNEAQ (reference sequence). Between the trimmed V and J ends, which lost 6 bases and 1 base, there was a span of 9 bases.

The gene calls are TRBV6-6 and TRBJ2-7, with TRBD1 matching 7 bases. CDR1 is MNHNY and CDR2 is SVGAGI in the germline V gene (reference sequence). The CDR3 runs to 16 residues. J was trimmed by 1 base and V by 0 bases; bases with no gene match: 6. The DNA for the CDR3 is TGTGCCAGCAGTTACTCAGGGACAGATTTTTCCTACGAGCAGTACTTC. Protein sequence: CASSYSGTDFSYEQYF.

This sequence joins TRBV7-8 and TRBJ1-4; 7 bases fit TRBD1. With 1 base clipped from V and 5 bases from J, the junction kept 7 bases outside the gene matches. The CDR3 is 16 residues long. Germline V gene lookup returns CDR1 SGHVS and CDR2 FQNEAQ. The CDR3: CASSLVPGQRNEKLFF. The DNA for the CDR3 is TGTGCCAGCAGCTTAGTTCCGGGACAGAGAAATGAAAAACTGTTTTTT.

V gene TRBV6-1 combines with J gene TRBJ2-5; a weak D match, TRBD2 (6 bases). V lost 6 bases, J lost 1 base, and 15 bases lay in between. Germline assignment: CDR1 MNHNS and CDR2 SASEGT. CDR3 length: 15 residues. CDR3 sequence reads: CASSRGFGSQETQYF. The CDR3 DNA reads TGTGCCAGCAGCCGGGGGTTTGGGAGCCAAGAGACCCAGTACTTC.

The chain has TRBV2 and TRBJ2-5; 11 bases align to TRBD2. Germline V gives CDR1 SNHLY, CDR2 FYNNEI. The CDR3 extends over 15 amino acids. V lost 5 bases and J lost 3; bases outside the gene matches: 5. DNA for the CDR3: TGTGCCAGCAGTCATTTACTAGCGGGGGAAGAGACCCAGTACTTC. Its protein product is CASSHLLAGEETQYF.

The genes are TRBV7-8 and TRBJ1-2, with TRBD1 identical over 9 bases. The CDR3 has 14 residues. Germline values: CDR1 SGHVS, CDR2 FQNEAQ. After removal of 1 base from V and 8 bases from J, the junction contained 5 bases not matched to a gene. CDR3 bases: TGTGCCAGCAGCTTAGTACAGGGGGCGGGAGGCTACACCTTC. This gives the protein CASSLVQGAGGYTF. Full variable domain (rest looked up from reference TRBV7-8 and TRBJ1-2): GAGVSQSPRYKVAKRGQDVALRCDPISGHVSLFWYQQALGQGPEFLTYFQNEAQLDKSGLPSDRFFAERPEGSVSTLKIQRTQQEDSAVYLCASSLVQGAGGYTFGSGTRLTVV.

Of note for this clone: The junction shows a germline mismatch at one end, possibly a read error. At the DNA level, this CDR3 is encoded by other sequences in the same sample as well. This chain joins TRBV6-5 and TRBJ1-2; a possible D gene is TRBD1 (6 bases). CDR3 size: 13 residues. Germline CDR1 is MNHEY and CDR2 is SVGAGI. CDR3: CASRDTEIYGYTF. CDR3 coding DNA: TGTGCCAGCCGGGACACCGAAATCTATGGTTACACCTTC.

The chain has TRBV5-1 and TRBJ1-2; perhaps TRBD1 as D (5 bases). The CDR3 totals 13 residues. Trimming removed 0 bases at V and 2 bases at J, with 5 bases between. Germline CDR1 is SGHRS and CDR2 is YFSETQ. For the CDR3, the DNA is TGCGCCAGCAGCTTGGAGGGGAACTATGGCTACACCTTC. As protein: CASSLEGNYGYTF.

CDR3: CASRADRGLYEKLFF. CDR3 DNA sequence: TGTGCCAGCAGGGCGGACAGGGGTTTATATGAAAAACTGTTTTTT. This chain connects TRBV11-2 to TRBJ1-4, with 9 bases that match TRBD1. This CDR3 region has 15 residues. Unmatched junction bases numbered 8, after V lost 6 bases and J lost 6 bases. Germline loops: CDR1 SGHAT, CDR2 FQNNGV. Filled out from reference TRBV11-2 and TRBJ1-4, the complete variable domain reads EAGVAQSPRYKIIEKRQSVAFWCNPISGHATLYWYQQILGQGPKLLIQFQNNGVVDDSQLPKDRFSAERLKGVDSTLKIQPAKLEDSAVYLCASRADRGLYEKLFFGSGTQLSVL.

The CDR3 region is CASTDRQGANGYTF. In nucleotides, the CDR3 is TGTGCCAGTACCGACCGACAGGGGGCGAATGGCTACACCTTC. The V call is TRBV19, the J call TRBJ1-2; 10 bases fit TRBD1. The V gene end was trimmed by 7 bases and the J gene end by 6 bases; junction bases not matched to a gene: 8. There are 14 residues in the CDR3. Germline V gives CDR1 LNHDA, CDR2 SQIVND (reference sequence).

For the CDR3, the DNA is TGTGCCAGCAGCACAGGCCCCCGAACTGAAGCTTTCTTT. Residues: CASSTGPRTEAFF. V and J are TRBV9 and TRBJ1-1, with D possibly being TRBD1 (5 bases). Trimming stripped 4 bases from V and 5 bases from J, with 12 bases between. Germline CDR1 and CDR2: SGDLS and YYNGEE. The CDR3 is made up of 13 amino acids.

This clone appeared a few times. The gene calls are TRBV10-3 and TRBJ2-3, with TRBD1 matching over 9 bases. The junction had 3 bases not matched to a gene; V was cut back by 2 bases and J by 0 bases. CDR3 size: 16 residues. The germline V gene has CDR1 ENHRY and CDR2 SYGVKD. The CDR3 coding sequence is TGTGCCATCAGTGAGGGGGGACAGGGCAGCACAGATACGCAGTATTTT. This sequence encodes CAISEGGQGSTDTQYF.

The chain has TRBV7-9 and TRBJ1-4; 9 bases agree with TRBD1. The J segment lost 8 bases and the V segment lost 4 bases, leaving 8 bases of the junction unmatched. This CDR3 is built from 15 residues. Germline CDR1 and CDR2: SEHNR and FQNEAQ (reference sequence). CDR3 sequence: CASSSVGTGKEKLFF. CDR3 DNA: TGTGCCAGCAGCTCCGTGGGGACAGGGAAAGAAAAACTGTTTTTT.

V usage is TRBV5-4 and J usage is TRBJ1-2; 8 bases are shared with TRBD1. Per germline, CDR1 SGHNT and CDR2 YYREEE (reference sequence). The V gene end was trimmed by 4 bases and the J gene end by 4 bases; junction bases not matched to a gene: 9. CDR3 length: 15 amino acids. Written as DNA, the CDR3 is TGTGCCAGCAGCCCCCGGACAGGGTTTAGCTATGGCTACACCTTC. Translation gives CASSPRTGFSYGYTF.

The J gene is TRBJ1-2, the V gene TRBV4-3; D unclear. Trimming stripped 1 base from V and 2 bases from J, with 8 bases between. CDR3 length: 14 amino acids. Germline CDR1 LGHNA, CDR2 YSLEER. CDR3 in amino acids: CASSQASGNYGYTF. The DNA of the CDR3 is TGCGCCAGCAGCCAAGCCTCGGGAAACTATGGCTACACCTTC.

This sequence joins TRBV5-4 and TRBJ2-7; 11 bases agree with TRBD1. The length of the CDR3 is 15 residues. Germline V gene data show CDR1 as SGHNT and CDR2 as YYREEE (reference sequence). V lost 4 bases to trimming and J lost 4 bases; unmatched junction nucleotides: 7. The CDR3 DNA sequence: TGTGCCAGCAGCCTGGGGACAGGGGGATTTTACGAGCAGTACTTC. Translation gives CASSLGTGGFYEQYF.

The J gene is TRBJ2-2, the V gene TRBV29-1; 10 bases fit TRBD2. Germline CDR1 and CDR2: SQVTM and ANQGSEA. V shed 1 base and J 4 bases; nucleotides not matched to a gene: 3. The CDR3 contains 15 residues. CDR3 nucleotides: TGCAGCGTTGAAGGGACTAGCGGCTCCACCGGGGAGCTGTTTTTT. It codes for CSVEGTSGSTGELFF.

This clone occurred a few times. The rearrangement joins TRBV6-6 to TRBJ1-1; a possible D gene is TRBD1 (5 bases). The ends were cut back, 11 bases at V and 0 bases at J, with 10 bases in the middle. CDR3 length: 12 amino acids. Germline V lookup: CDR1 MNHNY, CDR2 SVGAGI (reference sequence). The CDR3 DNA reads TGTGCCCTACCCAGGGTGAACACTGAAGCTTTCTTT. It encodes CALPRVNTEAFF.